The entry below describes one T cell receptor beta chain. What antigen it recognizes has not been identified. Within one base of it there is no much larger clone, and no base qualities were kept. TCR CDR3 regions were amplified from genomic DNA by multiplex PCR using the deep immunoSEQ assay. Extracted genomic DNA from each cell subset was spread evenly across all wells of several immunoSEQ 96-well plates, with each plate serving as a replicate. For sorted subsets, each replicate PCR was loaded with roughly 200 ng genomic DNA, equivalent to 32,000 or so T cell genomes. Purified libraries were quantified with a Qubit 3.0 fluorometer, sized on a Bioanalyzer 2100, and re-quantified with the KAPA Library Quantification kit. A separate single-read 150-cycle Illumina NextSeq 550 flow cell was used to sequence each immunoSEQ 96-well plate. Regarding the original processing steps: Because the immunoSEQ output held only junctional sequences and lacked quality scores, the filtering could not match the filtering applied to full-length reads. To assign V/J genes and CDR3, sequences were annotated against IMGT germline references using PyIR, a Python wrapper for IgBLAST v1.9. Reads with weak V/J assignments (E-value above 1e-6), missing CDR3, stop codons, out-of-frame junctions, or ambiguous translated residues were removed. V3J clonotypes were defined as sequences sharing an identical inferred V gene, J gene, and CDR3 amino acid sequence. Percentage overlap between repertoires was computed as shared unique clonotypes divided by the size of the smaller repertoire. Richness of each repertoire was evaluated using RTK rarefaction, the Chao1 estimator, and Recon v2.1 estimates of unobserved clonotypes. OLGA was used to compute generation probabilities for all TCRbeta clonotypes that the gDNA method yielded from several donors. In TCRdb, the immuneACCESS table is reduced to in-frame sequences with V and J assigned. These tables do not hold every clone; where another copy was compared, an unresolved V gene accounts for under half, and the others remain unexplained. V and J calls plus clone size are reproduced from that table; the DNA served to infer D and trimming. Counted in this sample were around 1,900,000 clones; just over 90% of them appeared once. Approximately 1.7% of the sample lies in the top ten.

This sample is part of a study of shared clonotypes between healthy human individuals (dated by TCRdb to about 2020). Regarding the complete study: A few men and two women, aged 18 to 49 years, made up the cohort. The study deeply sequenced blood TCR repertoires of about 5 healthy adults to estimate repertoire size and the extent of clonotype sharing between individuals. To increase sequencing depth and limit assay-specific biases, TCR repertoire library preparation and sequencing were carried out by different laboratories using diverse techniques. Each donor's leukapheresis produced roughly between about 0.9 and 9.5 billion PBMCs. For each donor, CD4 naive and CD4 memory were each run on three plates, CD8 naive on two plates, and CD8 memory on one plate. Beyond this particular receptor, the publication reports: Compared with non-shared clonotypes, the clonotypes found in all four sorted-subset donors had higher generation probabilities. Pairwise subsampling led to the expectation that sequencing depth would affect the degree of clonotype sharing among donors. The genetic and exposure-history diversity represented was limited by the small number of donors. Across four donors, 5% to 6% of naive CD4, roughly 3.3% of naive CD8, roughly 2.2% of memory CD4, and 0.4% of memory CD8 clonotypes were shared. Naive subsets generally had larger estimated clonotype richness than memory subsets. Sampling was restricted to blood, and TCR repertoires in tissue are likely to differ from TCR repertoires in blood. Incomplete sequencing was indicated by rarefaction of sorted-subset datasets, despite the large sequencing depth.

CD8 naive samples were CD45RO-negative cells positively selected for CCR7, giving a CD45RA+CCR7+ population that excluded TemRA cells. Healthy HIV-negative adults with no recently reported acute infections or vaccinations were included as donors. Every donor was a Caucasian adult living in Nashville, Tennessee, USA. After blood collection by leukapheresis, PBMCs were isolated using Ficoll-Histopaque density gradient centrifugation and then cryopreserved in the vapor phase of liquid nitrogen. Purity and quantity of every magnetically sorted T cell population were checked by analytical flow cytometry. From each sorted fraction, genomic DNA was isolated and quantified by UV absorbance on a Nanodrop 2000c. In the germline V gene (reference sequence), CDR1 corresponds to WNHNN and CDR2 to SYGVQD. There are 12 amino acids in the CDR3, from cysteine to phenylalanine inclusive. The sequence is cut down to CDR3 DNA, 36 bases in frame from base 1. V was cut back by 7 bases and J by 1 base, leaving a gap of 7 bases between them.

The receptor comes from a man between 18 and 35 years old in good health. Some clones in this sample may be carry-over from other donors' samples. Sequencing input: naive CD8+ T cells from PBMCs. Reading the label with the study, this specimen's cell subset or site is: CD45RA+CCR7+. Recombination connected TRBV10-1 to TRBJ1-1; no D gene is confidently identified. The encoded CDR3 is CASKDKNTEAFF. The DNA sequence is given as TGCGCCAGCAAAGACAAGAACACTGAAGCTTTCTTT.